This record looks at one T cell receptor beta chain sequence and its context. A second roughly 6 to 11 cycle PCR used barcoded and J-beta primers. TCRdb called the 5' RACE reads again in MiXCR, with one record for every CDR3 protein. Here the sample spans about a million distinct CDR3 sequences, around 54% being singletons. This entry belongs to a study of blood T cells in healthy people across ages. In each sample, at least 6 million PBMCs were isolated. Extraction yielded at least 6 micrograms of total RNA per sample. Trimming pared 2 bases from V and 6 bases from J, leaving 14 bases between. The CDR3 is made up of 14 amino acids. Per the germline V gene, CDR1 is MNHNY and CDR2 is SVGAGI (reference sequence).

This sequence originates from a woman aged 55-69 years in good health. The chain combines TRBV6-6 with TRBJ2-7; D may correspond to TRBD1 or TRBD2 (5 bases each). Material: blood. The CDR3 coding sequence is TGTGCCAGCAGTTACAGTCGGGGACCCGCCGAGCAGTACTTC. This translates into CASSYSRGPAEQYF.